The clone carrying this T cell receptor (beta chain) appeared a few times. The antigen is unknown. The record originates from a study of CD8+ T cells in alopecia areata. The overall study: Treatment of the treated patients consisted of oral tofacitinib, 5 to 10 mg twice daily. A 6-month off-drug phase came after tofacitinib, which had lasted 6 to 18 months.

Findings of the study overall: Patients shared TCRs less clearly than mice did, possibly owing to HLA.

The V end lost 2 bases, the J end lost 11 bases, and 26 bases lay between the germline ends. Germline CDR1 and CDR2: GTSNPN and SVGIG (reference sequence). The CDR3 totals 16 residues. The investigators collected lesional scalp punch biopsies and peripheral blood from alopecia areata patients. Extracted from the samples, RNA was reverse transcribed into cDNA to serve as the sequencing template. TCRdb keeps only in-frame clones here, not all; method: immunoSEQ multiplex PCR. The sample has hundreds of thousands of clones, around three fifths seen once. The receptor comes from a human donor with alopecia areata. The chain links TRBV30 to TRBJ2-3; TRBD2 is a possible D gene (5 bases). Sequencing was performed on CD4+ T cells sorted from blood, taken at week 0. Here the CDR3 reads CAWSRGRNLQDRKQYF. CDR3 coding DNA: TGTGCCTGGAGTAGAGGGCGGAATTTACAAGACCGAAAGCAGTATTTT.